Following are 18 T cell receptor beta chains from one sample sequenced in a study of T cells in Graves' hyperthyroidism and ophthalmopathy. There were TCR beta CDR3 regions amplified from RNA transcripts. The HTBI primer set drove a first-round RT-PCR of the TCR CDR3. TCRdb processed the multiplex PCR reads anew with MiXCR; each CDR3 protein has one entry. The table records fewer than 550,000 distinct CDR3 sequences, around 14% of them present only once. The sample taken for sequencing was blood. These receptors all come from a woman aged 18 to 35 with Graves' hyperthyroidism.

This clonotype was observed many times. The V call is TRBV7-9, the J call TRBJ2-1, with TRBD2 matching over 8 bases. The CDR3 has 15 amino acids. CDR1 and CDR2 from the germline V gene are SEHNR and FQNEAQ (reference sequence). V gave up 8 bases and J gave up 8 bases; unmatched junction bases: 14. CDR3: CASFKGAGVDHEQFF. DNA of the CDR3: TGTGCCAGCTTCAAGGGAGCGGGAGTAGACCATGAGCAGTTCTTC.

This clonotype has just a few counts. This chain uses TRBV20-1 with TRBJ2-5, with TRBD2 matching 10 bases. The V gene end was trimmed by 6 bases and the J gene end by 5 bases; junction bases not matched to a gene: 18. CDR1 is DFQATT, CDR2 SNEGSKA, per germline (reference sequence). The CDR3 extends over 17 amino acids. CDR3 in amino acids: CSAPGGWSGGAGETQYF. The CDR3 nucleotides are TGCAGTGCCCCCGGGGGTTGGAGCGGGGGGGCGGGGGAGACCCAGTACTTC.

This clonotype has just a few counts. The J gene is TRBJ2-4, the V gene TRBV20-1; no clear D. Germline-derived CDR1 and CDR2 are DFQATT and SNEGSKA (reference sequence). The length of the CDR3 is 15 residues. Trimming shortened V by 3 bases and J by 0 bases, and 12 bases separated the two germline ends. In DNA form, the CDR3 reads TGCAGTGCTAGTAAACAGCTCCAAGCCAAAAACATTCAGTACTTC. Amino acid sequence: CSASKQLQAKNIQYF.

V usage is TRBV15 and J usage is TRBJ1-2; the match to TRBD1 covers 7 bases. The CDR3 has 14 residues. After removal of 3 bases from V and 7 bases from J, the junction contained 8 bases not matched to a gene. Germline CDR1 LNHNV, CDR2 YYDKDF (reference sequence). In DNA form, the CDR3 reads TGTGCCACCAGCAGCGGACAGGTGGAAAGTGGCTACACCTTC. This sequence encodes CATSSGQVESGYTF.

This clonotype was detected many times. The chain couples TRBV3-1 to TRBJ1-4; D remains unclear. V was trimmed by 5 bases and J by 0 bases, leaving 10 bases between them. CDR3 length: 15 residues. Germline V gives CDR1 LGHDT, CDR2 YNNKEL (reference sequence). This CDR3 reads CASSRQTATNEKLFF. CDR3 bases: TGTGCCAGCAGCAGACAAACTGCAACTAATGAAAAACTGTTTTTT.

This clonotype was detected many times. The chain joins TRBV2 to TRBJ1-5, with 8 nucleotides matching TRBD1. Germline lookup yields CDR1 SNHLY and CDR2 FYNNEI. The ends lost 7 bases at V and 4 bases at J; junction bases unmatched: 6. The CDR3 has 14 amino acids. CDR3 region: CASTLRQGNQPQHF. The CDR3 coding sequence is TGTGCCAGCACCCTCAGACAGGGGAATCAGCCCCAGCATTTT.

The chain recombines TRBV12-3 or TRBV12-4 with TRBJ2-5; D may be TRBD2 (6 bases). CDR3 length equals 17 residues. V gave up 8 bases and J gave up 0 bases, with 22 bases separating them. CDR3 nucleotide sequence: TGTGCCAGCGGTATATTGGGACTTAATCCGTACCAAGAGACCCAGTACTTC. As protein: CASGILGLNPYQETQYF.

This clonotype was observed many times. V and J are TRBV28 and TRBJ2-5; tentatively, D is TRBD1 (5 bases). CDR1 and CDR2 from the germline V gene are MDHEN and SYDVKM. Trimming took off 6 bases at V and 1 base at J, with 21 bases between the two ends. The length of the CDR3 is 17 residues. CDR3 residues: CASSPTLLMGLQETQYF. The CDR3 DNA reads as TGTGCCAGCAGCCCCACATTACTCATGGGGCTCCAAGAGACCCAGTACTTC.

This clonotype showed up many times. The rearrangement links TRBV10-3 to TRBJ2-1; either TRBD1 or TRBD2 may supply D (6 bases each). Germline V lookup: CDR1 ENHRY, CDR2 SYGVKD. The CDR3 is made up of 14 amino acids. Trimming left V 3 bases short and J 8 bases short, with 14 bases between. The CDR3 coding sequence is TGTGCCATCAGTGATAAGGGGGGTTACGATGAGCAGTTCTTC. Amino acids: CAISDKGGYDEQFF.

This clonotype was detected many times. This chain joins TRBV20-1 and TRBJ2-7; D not certain. The CDR3 sequence is 11 residues long. V was clipped by 2 bases and J by 2 bases, with 4 bases between them. The germline V gene has CDR1 DFQATT and CDR2 SNEGSKA (reference sequence). CDR3 protein: CSARFTYEQYF. CDR3 sequence (DNA): TGCAGTGCTAGATTTACCTACGAGCAGTACTTC.

As regards this clonotype: The junction differs from germline at one of its ends, possibly a read error. The chain joins TRBV6-5 to TRBJ2-5; D gene unclear. CDR3 size: 13 residues. From germline, CDR1 is MNHEY and CDR2 SVGAGI. The CDR3: CAGSYSAKETQYF. The CDR3, as DNA: TGTGCCGGCAGTTACTCAGCGAAAGAGACCCAGTACTTC.

This clonotype has only a few counts. The rearrangement joins TRBV20-1 to TRBJ2-6, with D possibly matching TRBD2 (6 bases). V lost 0 bases to trimming and J lost 4 bases, with 10 bases between them. There are 15 residues in the CDR3. Germline V gene lookup returns CDR1 DFQATT and CDR2 SNEGSKA (reference sequence). Here the CDR3 DNA reads TGCAGTGCTAGAGATAGGAGGGCCGGGGCCAACGTCCTGACTTTC. It yields the protein CSARDRRAGANVLTF.

The chain links TRBV10-2 to TRBJ2-3; tentative D call: TRBD2 (6 bases). Looked up from germline, CDR1 is WSHSY and CDR2 is SAAADI. This CDR3 is 13 amino acids long. Trimming shortened V by 7 bases and J by 2 bases, and 10 bases separated the two germline ends. The CDR3 DNA follows: TGCGCCAGCAAGGCGGGACTCACAGATACGCAGTATTTT. Translated: CASKAGLTDTQYF.

This clonotype appeared many times. V usage is TRBV7-8 and J usage is TRBJ2-3, with 8 positions matching TRBD2. CDR1 and CDR2 (germline): SGHVS, FQNEAQ. V lost 3 bases and J lost 4; bases outside the gene matches: 6. This CDR3 contains 15 residues. The CDR3: CASSLNLGRADTQYF. The CDR3 DNA reads as TGTGCCAGCAGCTTGAACCTCGGGAGGGCAGATACGCAGTATTTT.

This clonotype was seen at least ten times. V usage is TRBV28 and J usage is TRBJ2-1; D not certain. CDR1 MDHEN and CDR2 SYDVKM come from the germline V gene. The CDR3 consists of 16 residues. V lost 3 bases to trimming and J lost 6 bases, with 18 bases between them. CDR3 sequence: CASSLPGLVGGNEQFF. For the CDR3, the DNA is TGTGCCAGCAGTTTGCCGGGCCTCGTAGGCGGCAATGAGCAGTTCTTC.

Many counts were recorded for this clonotype. The chain has TRBV12-3 or TRBV12-4 and TRBJ1-4; D ambiguous. The CDR3 loop spans 14 amino acids. The V gene lost 2 bases and the J gene lost 6 bases, with 10 bases spanning the gap. The CDR3 DNA sequence: TGTGCCAGCAGTTTATCGTCCATCCATGAAAAACTGTTTTTT. It is translated as CASSLSSIHEKLFF.

This clonotype was seen many times. The chain employs TRBV2 and TRBJ2-7, with 8 bases aligning to TRBD1. This CDR3 has 14 residues. Germline assignment: CDR1 SNHLY and CDR2 FYNNEI. V shed 7 bases and J 4 bases; nucleotides not matched to a gene: 9. CDR3 sequence: CASMGVRGLYEQYF. The CDR3 DNA reads as TGTGCCAGCATGGGGGTCAGGGGGCTGTACGAGCAGTACTTC.

The V and J genes are TRBV7-9 and TRBJ2-1, with 14 bases fitting TRBD2. J was trimmed by 5 bases and V by 6 bases; bases with no gene match: 3. Germline V gives CDR1 SEHNR, CDR2 FQNEAQ (reference sequence). CDR3 size: 15 residues. The CDR3 bases are TGTGCCAGCAGATGGGGACTAGCGGGGGACAATGAGCAGTTCTTC. Translated, it gives CASRWGLAGDNEQFF. The entire variable domain, with the rest obtained from reference TRBV7-9 and TRBJ2-1, is as follows: DTGVSQNPRHKITKRGQNVTFRCDPISEHNRLYWYRQTLGQGPEFLTYFQNEAQLEKSRLLSDRFSAERPKGSFSTLEIQRTEQGDSAMYLCASRWGLAGDNEQFFGPGTRLTVL.